This T cell receptor beta chain was obtained from a study of response to subunit inactivated influenza vaccine. This clonotype was counted between two and nine times. Germline values: CDR1 DFQATT, CDR2 SNEGSKA (reference sequence). V lost 0 bases to trimming and J lost 5 bases, with 17 bases between them. This CDR3 has 16 residues. TCRdb re-called the RT-PCR reads with MiXCR, one entry per CDR3 protein. The sample has about 570,000 distinct CDR3 sequences; about 10% are singletons. These data were also reused for a study on T cells expressing NK-cell markers. That paper adds: Beta-chain TCR cDNA was generated via 5'RACE template switching with UMIs.

The TCR originated in a man aged 50-59 years who received an inactivated influenza vaccine. V and J are TRBV20-1 and TRBJ2-1, with D hard to call. Sequences were derived from PBMCs from blood, sampled on the day of vaccination. CDR3 nucleotide sequence: TGCAGTGCTAGAGATCGGTTGAGCGTAACTCACAATGAGCAGTTCTTC. This translates into CSARDRLSVTHNEQFF.